The 21 T cell receptor beta chains listed next were all sequenced from one sample in a study of early T cells in non-severe SARS-CoV-2 infection. One entry per CDR3 protein, called by TCRdb with MiXCR from the 5' RACE reads. The sample yields more than 90,000 distinct CDR3 sequences, about 11% seen once. Material for sequencing was whole blood. The receptor set was obtained from an adult who was a healthcare worker with PCR-confirmed SARS-CoV-2 infection or an uninfected control (not recorded which).

This clonotype showed up many times. CDR3 sequence reads: CASMIRGGTEAFF. CDR3 DNA sequence: TGTGCCAGCATGATCAGGGGGGGCACTGAAGCTTTCTTT. The gene calls are TRBV6-6 and TRBJ1-1, with 7 bases that match TRBD1. Per germline, CDR1 MNHNY and CDR2 SVGAGI (reference sequence). The V gene end was trimmed by 7 bases and the J gene end by 4 bases; junction bases not matched to a gene: 6. The CDR3 spans 13 residues.

Concerning this clonotype: A much larger clone differs by one base, so this may be a read error. The chain joins TRBV20-1 to TRBJ2-3, with 7 positions matching TRBD2. The CDR3 contains 14 residues. With 5 bases clipped from V and 6 bases from J, the junction kept 11 bases outside the gene matches. The germline V gene encodes CDR1 DFQATT and CDR2 SNEGSKA (reference sequence). DNA of the CDR3: TGCAGTGCTGGGAGCGGGGAGGCCTTGGATACGCAGTATTTT. Its translation: CSAGSGEALDTQYF.

This clonotype came up a few times. The J gene is TRBJ2-7, the V gene TRBV20-1; possibly TRBD1 or TRBD2 for D (5 bases each). Deletions cut 5 bases from V and 2 bases from J, with 16 bases between. Germline V gene lookup returns CDR1 DFQATT and CDR2 SNEGSKA (reference sequence). This CDR3 contains 14 residues. The CDR3 nucleotides are TGCAGTGCTCAGACCGGGACGGCCCCCTACGAGCAGTACTTC. Its protein is CSAQTGTAPYEQYF.

This clonotype has ten or more counts. The chain couples TRBV3-1 to TRBJ2-5; no firm D call. Trimming left V 4 bases short and J 3 bases short, with 9 bases between. The CDR3 is 13 residues long. The germline V gene has CDR1 LGHDT and CDR2 YNNKEL (reference sequence). CDR3 nucleotides: TGTGCCAGCAGCCCCCTACCGGAAGAGACCCAGTACTTC. It yields the protein CASSPLPEETQYF.

In its sample, this clonotype was seen many times. V usage is TRBV28 and J usage is TRBJ2-7; D is tentatively TRBD1 or TRBD2 (5 bases each). The V gene's germline CDR1 is MDHEN and CDR2 SYDVKM. Trimming stripped 10 bases from V and 3 bases from J, with 10 bases between. This CDR3 has 11 residues. CDR3 sequence (DNA): TGTGCCACCAGGGAGTTCTACGAGCAGTACTTC. This encodes CATREFYEQYF.

The chain is built from TRBV12-3 or TRBV12-4 and TRBJ1-6; possible D gene TRBD1, 6 bases. The CDR3 spans 13 residues. With 5 bases removed from V and 10 bases from J, the gap between germline ends came to 12 bases. This CDR3 reads CASSRYRESPLHF. The CDR3 coding sequence is TGTGCCAGCAGTCGCTACAGGGAATCACCCCTCCACTTT.

The rearrangement links TRBV21-1 to TRBJ1-5; the DNA was not compared with TRBD1, the D call given in the table. TRBV21-1 is listed as a pseudogene. The CDR3 is 12 amino acids. The DNA of the CDR3 is TGTGCCAGCAAGGGGGAGGAATCGCCCCAGCATTTT. The encoded protein is CASKGEESPQHF.

Ten or more counts support this clonotype. The chain joins TRBV6-5 to TRBJ1-5; 10 bases match TRBD1. The V and J ends lost 5 bases and 1 base, in that order; junction bases with no gene match: 11. From germline, CDR1 is MNHEY and CDR2 SVGAGI. The CDR3 spans 18 residues. CDR3 in amino acids: CASSETGTGDGSNQPQHF. The CDR3 DNA reads as TGTGCCAGCAGTGAGACCGGGACAGGGGATGGAAGCAATCAGCCCCAGCATTTT.

This rearrangement joins TRBV12-5 to TRBJ1-1; no reliable D call. The CDR3 is 14 residues long. Trimming removed 2 bases from V and 1 base from J, with 8 bases in between. Germline V lookup: CDR1 LGHNT, CDR2 FRNRAP. This CDR3 is CASGLSTWNTEAFF. CDR3 in DNA: TGTGCTAGTGGTTTGTCTACGTGGAACACTGAAGCTTTCTTT.

This chain links TRBV3-1 with TRBJ2-1; TRBD2 matches at 15 bases. Germline trimming cut 5 bases from V and 7 bases from J; bases unmatched to any gene: 6. This CDR3 has 16 amino acids. The germline CDR1 and CDR2 sequences are LGHDT and YNNKEL (reference sequence). As DNA, the CDR3 is TGTGCCAGCAGCTCTGGGACTAGCGGGGGGAAGAATGAGCAGTTCTTC. Amino acids: CASSSGTSGGKNEQFF.

This clonotype has a count of ten or more. The chain employs TRBV2 and TRBJ2-2, with unresolved D. This CDR3 region has 11 residues. Trimming cost V 6 bases and J 5 bases, with 4 bases left between them. Germline CDR1 SNHLY, CDR2 FYNNEI. Here the CDR3 reads CASSRTGELFF. In DNA, the CDR3 is TGTGCCAGCAGCAGGACCGGGGAGCTGTTTTTT. The full variable domain, rest sourced from reference TRBV2 and TRBJ2-2, is EPEVTQTPSHQVTQMGQEVILRCVPISNHLYFYWYRQILGQKVEFLVSFYNNEISEKSEIFDDQFSVERPDGSNFTLKIRSTKLEDSAMYFCASSRTGELFFGEGSRLTVL.

The CDR3 coding sequence is TGTGCCAGCAGCTTACTTCGAGTGGCCCACGAGCAGTACTTC. Translation: CASSLLRVAHEQYF. This chain joins TRBV13 and TRBJ2-7; D remains ambiguous. The CDR3 sequence is 14 residues long. CDR1 is PRHDT and CDR2 is FYEKMQ in the germline V gene (reference sequence). V lost 2 bases to trimming and J lost 5 bases, with 13 bases between them.

The chain links TRBV28 to TRBJ1-1, with 8 bases that match TRBD1. The germline V gene encodes CDR1 MDHEN and CDR2 SYDVKM. CDR3 size: 12 residues. The V segment lost 5 bases and the J segment 4 bases; nucleotides outside the gene matches: 0. CDR3 sequence (DNA): TGTGCCAGCAGTACAGGGGGCACTGAAGCTTTCTTT. Translation: CASSTGGTEAFF.

This clonotype was seen only a few times. The gene calls are TRBV19 and TRBJ2-3; 13 bases are a match to TRBD2. The CDR3 sequence is 18 residues long. Losses at the gene ends were 2 bases for V and 2 bases for J; bases not matched to a gene: 7. Germline V CDR1 and CDR2: LNHDA, SQIVND (reference sequence). Here the CDR3 DNA reads TGTGCCAGTAGTATACTCGGGACTAGCGGGACGTACACAGATACGCAGTATTTT. Protein product: CASSILGTSGTYTDTQYF.

The table lists this clonotype with many counts. The chain recombines TRBV5-1 with TRBJ2-5; D is unresolved. Germline loops: CDR1 SGHRS, CDR2 YFSETQ. CDR3 length: 12 residues. The V end was cut by 0 bases, the J end by 2 bases, with 2 bases between. CDR3 protein: CASSLDQETQYF. In nucleotides, the CDR3 is TGCGCCAGCAGCTTGGATCAAGAGACCCAGTACTTC.

This clonotype was detected ten times or more. J is TRBJ1-2 and V is TRBV28, with D possibly being TRBD1 (5 bases). The CDR3 is 15 amino acids. Germline CDR1 reads MDHEN; CDR2 reads SYDVKM. V lost 3 bases to trimming and J lost 6 bases, with 17 bases between them. The CDR3 sequence: CASSFRDSRRHGYTF. The CDR3 DNA is TGTGCCAGCAGTTTCCGGGACTCCCGAAGACATGGCTACACCTTC.

V is TRBV12-3 or TRBV12-4 and J is TRBJ1-5; 7 bases fit TRBD1. The CDR3 is 18 residues long. V was pared by 5 bases and J by 0 bases, with 13 bases of the junction left unmatched. CDR3 DNA: TGTGCCAGCAGTCTCGACGGACAGGTCCCTTATAGCAATCAGCCCCAGCATTTT. This encodes CASSLDGQVPYSNQPQHF.

As concerns this clonotype: This could be a read error, since a much larger clone is one nucleotide away. V gene TRBV28 combines with J gene TRBJ1-3; D not certain. CDR3 size: 14 residues. The germline gives CDR1 MDHEN, CDR2 SYDVKM. This CDR3 reads CASGSTSSGNTKYF. In DNA form, the CDR3 reads TGTGCCAGCGGAAGTACAAGCTCTGGAAACACCAAATATTTT.

This clonotype was seen a few times. The V and J genes are TRBV7-3 and TRBJ1-6, with D possibly TRBD1 on 5 matching bases. V lost 5 bases and J lost 8, with 13 bases in between. Germline loops: CDR1 SGHTA, CDR2 FQGTGA. The CDR3 covers 14 residues. The CDR3 DNA follows: TGTGCCAGCAGCCGCCGGGACGTAGATTCACCCCTCCACTTT. It codes for CASSRRDVDSPLHF.

This clonotype showed up many times. V gene TRBV7-6 combines with J gene TRBJ1-3; D uncertain. The CDR3 has 15 amino acids. Germline V CDR1 and CDR2: SGHVS, FNYEAQ. Trimming removed 3 bases from V and 0 bases from J, with 9 bases in between. The CDR3 spells CASSFGLSSGNTIYF. CDR3 sequence (DNA): TGTGCCAGCAGCTTCGGTCTTTCCTCTGGAAACACCATATATTTT.

This clonotype was detected many times. The rearrangement joins TRBV25-1 to TRBJ1-1; 7 bases line up with TRBD1. The CDR3 runs to 15 residues. Germline CDR1 and CDR2: MGHDK and SYGVNS. The trim removed 0 bases at V and 2 bases at J, leaving 3 bases unmatched. The CDR3 DNA is TGTGCCAGCAGTGAATATCGGACAGGCAACACTGAAGCTTTCTTT. It encodes CASSEYRTGNTEAFF. Together with reference TRBV25-1 and TRBJ1-1, the CDR3 gives the full variable domain: EADIYQTPRYLVIGTGKKITLECSQTMGHDKMYWYQQDPGMELHLIHYSYGVNSTEKGDLSSESTVSRIRTEHFPLTLESARPSHTSQYLCASSEYRTGNTEAFFGQGTRLTVV.